This passage covers 29 T cell receptor beta chains from one sample sequenced in a study of blood T cell repertoires in COVID-19. Profiling relied on immunoSEQ multiplex PCR, and the TCRdb table lists in-frame clones only, not all of them. The sample consists of approximately 220,000 clones, 70% to 90% of them appearing once. The sample was PBMCs or T cells enriched from blood (not recorded which). The receptors come from a young man who had recovered from COVID-19.

The chain joins TRBV7-9 to TRBJ2-1, with D tentatively TRBD2 (6 bases). V was shortened by 1 base and J by 7 bases, with 8 bases between the two germline ends. Germline V lookup: CDR1 SEHNR, CDR2 FQNEAQ (reference sequence). The CDR3 is made up of 13 amino acids. Here the CDR3 DNA reads TGTGCCAGCAGCTTAGTAGGAGGGAATGAGCAGTTCTTC. This translates into CASSLVGGNEQFF.

The gene calls are TRBV29-1 and TRBJ2-2; perhaps TRBD1 as D (6 bases). In germline, CDR1 is SQVTM, CDR2 ANQGSEA. Trimming removed 6 bases at V and 6 bases at J, with 17 bases between. The length of the CDR3 is 14 residues. In DNA, the CDR3 is TGCAGCGTCGAGGGGGAGACTGTACCCGGGGAGCTGTTTTTT. This sequence encodes CSVEGETVPGELFF.

V usage is TRBV2 and J usage is TRBJ1-1; perhaps TRBD1 as D (5 bases). The germline V gene encodes CDR1 SNHLY and CDR2 FYNNEI. Trimming took 6 bases from V and 0 from J, leaving 17 bases between them. This CDR3 is built from 16 residues. The CDR3 DNA follows: TGTGCCAGCAGGGACGTCACAGGACCGGTGAACACTGAAGCTTTCTTT. As protein: CASRDVTGPVNTEAFF.

The chain combines TRBV5-1 with TRBJ2-7; weak D call: TRBD1 (8 bases). CDR3 size: 13 residues. Trimming took off 7 bases at V and 6 bases at J, with 17 bases between the two ends. Germline CDR1 and CDR2: SGHRS and YFSETQ. DNA for the CDR3: TGCGCCAGCCGAATGGACAGGGAGGGCGAGCAGTACTTC. It translates to CASRMDREGEQYF.

In its sample, this clone was seen a few times. CDR3 residues: CASSLGTSDNNEQFF. As DNA, the CDR3 is TGTGCCAGCAGTTTAGGTACTAGCGACAACAATGAGCAGTTCTTC. The V and J genes are TRBV28 and TRBJ2-1, with 7 positions matching TRBD2. The germline CDR1 and CDR2 sequences are MDHEN and SYDVKM. CDR3 size: 15 residues. Trimming cost V 2 bases and J 5 bases; bases outside gene matches: 6.

This CDR3 reads CAIRTGGMGYGYTF. CDR3 bases: TGTGCCATCAGGACAGGGGGCATGGGCTATGGCTACACCTTC. V is TRBV10-3 and J is TRBJ1-2, with TRBD1 matching over 10 bases. The germline CDR1 and CDR2 sequences are ENHRY and SYGVKD. After removal of 6 bases from V and 4 bases from J, the junction contained 5 bases not matched to a gene. The CDR3 is 14 amino acids.

The count of this clone is one. The gene calls are TRBV6-6 and TRBJ2-5; D remains unclear. Germline loops: CDR1 MNHNY, CDR2 SVGAGI (reference sequence). The CDR3 is made up of 15 amino acids. V gave up 0 bases and J gave up 4 bases, with 12 bases separating them. CDR3 sequence: CASSYSGGSLETQYF. The CDR3 DNA reads TGTGCCAGCAGTTACTCCGGTGGTAGCCTAGAGACCCAGTACTTC.

This chain connects TRBV19 to TRBJ2-2; the match to TRBD1 covers 7 bases. The germline V gene encodes CDR1 LNHDA and CDR2 SQIVND (reference sequence). The CDR3 extends over 16 amino acids. Losses at the gene ends were 5 bases for V and 0 bases for J; bases not matched to a gene: 6. The CDR3 reads CASSRAGQANTGELFF. CDR3 nucleotide sequence: TGTGCCAGTAGTCGAGCCGGACAGGCGAACACCGGGGAGCTGTTTTTT.

The V gene is TRBV2, the J gene TRBJ2-3; no clear D. The CDR3 length is 12 residues. Per germline, CDR1 SNHLY and CDR2 FYNNEI. V lost 3 bases and J lost 3, with 4 bases in between. CDR3 bases: TGTGCCAGCAGTGACCGGACAGATACGCAGTATTTT. Protein: CASSDRTDTQYF.

The chain uses TRBV29-1 and TRBJ2-3, with TRBD2 matching over 7 bases. The CDR3 runs 12 residues. Germline loops: CDR1 SQVTM, CDR2 ANQGSEA. The V gene end was trimmed by 4 bases and the J gene end by 4 bases; junction bases not matched to a gene: 2. This CDR3 reads CSVVGLADTQYF. CDR3 in DNA: TGCAGCGTTGTCGGACTAGCAGATACGCAGTATTTT.

The chain is built from TRBV10-3 and TRBJ2-7, with D unclear. Germline V lookup: CDR1 ENHRY, CDR2 SYGVKD. The CDR3 loop spans 11 amino acids. The ends were cut back, 6 bases at V and 3 bases at J, with 6 bases in the middle. The CDR3 bases are TGTGCCATCAGCGTAAACTACGAGCAGTACTTC. It yields the protein CAISVNYEQYF.

This clone was counted a few times. The identical CDR3 is also encoded by other nucleotide sequences in the sample. The chain uses TRBV6-4 and TRBJ2-3; D unclear. CDR1 is MRHNA and CDR2 is SNTAGT in the germline V gene. This CDR3 region has 14 residues. Trimming took off 0 bases at V and 3 bases at J, with 7 bases between the two ends. CDR3 in amino acids: CASSDSAETDTQYF. CDR3 DNA sequence: TGTGCCAGCAGTGACTCGGCGGAGACAGATACGCAGTATTTT.

V is TRBV30 and J is TRBJ1-2; TRBD1 is a possible D gene (6 bases). Germline CDR1 GTSNPN, CDR2 SVGIG (reference sequence). V shed 2 bases and J shed 6 bases, with 7 bases lying between them. The CDR3 covers 11 residues. In nucleotides, the CDR3 is TGTGCCTGGAGTACAGGGAATGGCTACACCTTC. Protein sequence: CAWSTGNGYTF.

This clone was found once. This chain uses TRBV30 with TRBJ1-5, with D possibly TRBD1 on 6 matching bases. Germline V gene lookup returns CDR1 GTSNPN and CDR2 SVGIG (reference sequence). V was clipped by 3 bases and J by 5 bases, with 14 bases between them. The CDR3 is 14 residues long. The CDR3 DNA reads TGTGCCTGGAGACCGGACAGCTCTTATCAGCCCCAGCATTTT. Translated: CAWRPDSSYQPQHF. Supplemented by reference TRBV30 and TRBJ1-5, the full variable domain reads SQTIHQWPATLVQPVGSPLSLECTVEGTSNPNLYWYRQAAGRGLQLLFYSVGIGQISSEVPQNLSASRPQDRQFILSSKKLLLSDSGFYLCAWRPDSSYQPQHFGDGTRLSIL.

The rearrangement uses TRBV3-1 (or the pseudogene TRBV3-2) and TRBJ2-1; 8 bases fit TRBD2. V lost 6 bases, J lost 2 bases, and 9 bases stayed unmatched. This CDR3 comprises 16 residues. The germline CDR1 and CDR2 sequences are LGHDT and YNNKEL (reference sequence). In DNA, the CDR3 is TGTGCCAGCAGTCCTGAAGCGGGGGAGACCTACAATGAGCAGTTCTTC. This codes for CASSPEAGETYNEQFF.

In this sample, this clone turned up once. The chain recombines TRBV28 with TRBJ2-3, with 9 bases fitting TRBD2. Trimming cost V 7 bases and J 2 bases; bases outside gene matches: 10. The CDR3 extends over 16 amino acids. In germline, CDR1 is MDHEN, CDR2 SYDVKM. The CDR3 reads CASTSGRSLYTDTQYF. CDR3 in DNA: TGTGCCAGCACCAGCGGGAGGTCTCTTTACACAGATACGCAGTATTTT. The full variable domain, rest sourced from reference TRBV28 and TRBJ2-3, is DVKVTQSSRYLVKRTGEKVFLECVQDMDHENMFWYRQDPGLGLRLIYFSYDVKMKEKGDIPEGYSVSREKKERFSLILESASTNQTSMYLCASTSGRSLYTDTQYFGPGTRLTVL.

The chain combines TRBV6-1 with TRBJ2-7, with a possible D match to TRBD2 (5 bases). Per germline, CDR1 MNHNS and CDR2 SASEGT. The length of the CDR3 is 15 residues. The ends were cut back, 0 bases at V and 2 bases at J, with 11 bases in the middle. The CDR3 DNA sequence: TGTGCCAGCAGTGAAGCGGCTAGCACGCCCTACGAGCAGTACTTC. This translates into CASSEAASTPYEQYF.

This chain uses TRBV7-8 with TRBJ2-7; TRBD2 is a possible D gene (5 bases). Per germline, CDR1 SGHVS and CDR2 FQNEAQ. The V gene lost 11 bases and the J gene lost 4 bases, with 15 bases spanning the gap. The CDR3 covers 12 residues. CDR3 in DNA: TGTGCCGGGTCGGACGGGAAGTACGAGCAGTACTTC. Encoded protein: CAGSDGKYEQYF.

The chain combines TRBV24-1 with TRBJ1-2; 8 positions match TRBD1. The V segment lost 3 bases and the J segment 3 bases; nucleotides outside the gene matches: 11. This CDR3 is 17 amino acids long. The germline V gene has CDR1 KGHDR and CDR2 SFDVKD. In DNA, the CDR3 is TGTGCCACCAGTGATCCACTGGACAGGGAGGGGTACTATGGCTACACCTTC. Its protein is CATSDPLDREGYYGYTF.

The chain employs TRBV7-9 and TRBJ1-2; D is possibly TRBD1 (6 bases). The CDR3 loop spans 15 amino acids. The germline V gene encodes CDR1 SEHNR and CDR2 FQNEAQ (reference sequence). Trimming removed 2 bases at V and 4 bases at J, with 14 bases between. CDR3 amino acids: CASSLSDPRGYGYTF. CDR3 DNA sequence: TGTGCCAGCAGCTTATCAGATCCCAGGGGCTATGGCTACACCTTC. Complete variable domain (other parts from reference TRBV7-9 and TRBJ1-2): DTGVSQNPRHKITKRGQNVTFRCDPISEHNRLYWYRQTLGQGPEFLTYFQNEAQLEKSRLLSDRFSAERPKGSFSTLEIQRTEQGDSAMYLCASSLSDPRGYGYTFGSGTRLTVV.

The rearrangement links TRBV4-2 to TRBJ2-5; 7 bases match TRBD1. V gave up 4 bases and J gave up 5 bases; unmatched junction bases: 13. The CDR3 covers 16 residues. Germline CDR1 is LGHNA and CDR2 is YNFKEQ. In DNA form, the CDR3 reads TGTGCCAGCAGCCCCCACCCGACAGGGCGAGGGGAGACCCAGTACTTC. It codes for CASSPHPTGRGETQYF.

The J gene is TRBJ2-7, the V gene TRBV19; 7 bases align to TRBD2. With 4 bases clipped from V and 5 bases from J, the junction kept 5 bases outside the gene matches. The CDR3 is made up of 13 amino acids. The germline V gene has CDR1 LNHDA and CDR2 SQIVND (reference sequence). CDR3 bases: TGTGCCAGTAGTAGGGGGGGAGGGGACGAGCAGTACTTC. Amino acids: CASSRGGGDEQYF.

The J gene is TRBJ2-7, the V gene TRBV13, with 8 bases that match TRBD2. This CDR3 is built from 14 residues. The J segment lost 0 bases and the V segment lost 5 bases, leaving 3 bases of the junction unmatched. Germline V gene lookup returns CDR1 PRHDT and CDR2 FYEKMQ (reference sequence). This CDR3 is CASSDGRASYEQYF. Here the CDR3 DNA reads TGTGCCAGCAGCGACGGGAGGGCCTCCTACGAGCAGTACTTC. Supplemented by reference TRBV13 and TRBJ2-7, the full variable domain reads AAGVIQSPRHLIKEKRETATLKCYPIPRHDTVYWYQQGPGQDPQFLISFYEKMQSDKGSIPDRFSAQQFSDYHSELNMSSLELGDSALYFCASSDGRASYEQYFGPGTRLTVT.

The chain recombines TRBV9 with TRBJ1-6; no definite D call. The germline V gene encodes CDR1 SGDLS and CDR2 YYNGEE. V shed 1 base and J shed 5 bases, with 10 bases lying between them. The CDR3 is made up of 15 amino acids. CDR3 sequence reads: CASSVMTGDNSPLHF. As DNA, the CDR3 is TGTGCCAGCAGCGTAATGACGGGAGATAATTCACCCCTCCACTTT.

V usage is TRBV9 and J usage is TRBJ2-3; 7 bases are shared with TRBD2. The CDR3 sequence is 16 residues long. Looked up from germline, CDR1 is SGDLS and CDR2 is YYNGEE. The ends lost 6 bases at V and 0 bases at J; junction bases unmatched: 10. Here the CDR3 DNA reads TGTGCCAGCAACGAAGCGGGGCATTATAGCACAGATACGCAGTATTTT. Protein: CASNEAGHYSTDTQYF. Full variable domain (rest looked up from reference TRBV9 and TRBJ2-3): DSGVTQTPKHLITATGQRVTLRCSPRSGDLSVYWYQQSLDQGLQFLIQYYNGEERAKGNILERFSAQQFPDLHSELNLSSLELGDSALYFCASNEAGHYSTDTQYFGPGTRLTVL.

The V call is TRBV7-2, the J call TRBJ1-4, with D possibly matching TRBD1 (6 bases). Germline assignment: CDR1 SGHTA and CDR2 FQGNSA. V was pared by 6 bases and J by 6 bases, with 17 bases between. The CDR3 totals 15 residues. In nucleotides, the CDR3 is TGTGCCAGCAGTTTAAAAACTGGGGGCTATGAAAAACTGTTTTTT. Protein product: CASSLKTGGYEKLFF.

V usage is TRBV4-1 and J usage is TRBJ1-3; TRBD1 matches 7 bases. Looked up from germline, CDR1 is MGHRA and CDR2 is YSYEKL. The CDR3 covers 16 residues. V lost 4 bases to trimming and J lost 1 base; unmatched junction nucleotides: 7. CDR3 protein: CASSLGRGSSGNTIYF. The CDR3 DNA follows: TGCGCCAGCAGCCTGGGCAGGGGGTCTTCTGGAAACACCATATATTTT.

This clone was recorded only once. The chain links TRBV18 to TRBJ1-5; D is unresolved. There are 16 residues in the CDR3. Germline loops: CDR1 KGHSH, CDR2 LQKENI. V lost 2 bases and J 3 bases, leaving 14 bases between the germline ends. The CDR3 nucleotides read TGTGCCAGCTCACCAGGGAGCACAGAATTCAATCAGCCCCAGCATTTT. This sequence encodes CASSPGSTEFNQPQHF.

This chain uses TRBV30 with TRBJ1-6, with unresolved D. V lost 0 bases to trimming and J lost 10 bases, with 16 bases between them. The CDR3 consists of 15 residues. Germline lookup yields CDR1 GTSNPN and CDR2 SVGIG (reference sequence). This CDR3 reads CAWSVLSGVGSPLHF. CDR3 DNA: TGTGCCTGGAGTGTACTATCCGGGGTAGGGTCACCCCTCCACTTT.